This TCR beta chain was retrieved from a study of T cell repertoires in cytomegalovirus infection. About the research overall: A matching HLA type, together with CMV infection, was signaled by public TCR beta signatures.

This clonotype was counted only a few times. Via MiXCR, TCRdb re-called the reads, giving one row per CDR3 protein. Of fewer than 550,000 distinct CDR3 sequences in the sample, around 27% were seen once. CDR3 size: 15 residues. Deletions cut 0 bases from V and 0 bases from J, with 8 bases between. Germline V gives CDR1 MNHEY, CDR2 SVGAGI. The chain combines TRBV6-5 with TRBJ1-1; unclear D gene. The sequencing sample was made of PBMCs. The TCR originated in a human donor in good health (CMV status not recorded). Some clones in this sample may be carry-over from other donors' samples. DNA for the CDR3: TGTGCCAGCAGTTACTCGCCTGCGTTGAACACTGAAGCTTTCTTT. Translating it yields CASSYSPALNTEAFF.